Each of the 31 T cell receptor beta chains below was sequenced from the same sample in a study of vaccination effects on CD4 cells after COVID-19. The antigens for these receptors are not known. Scientists isolated CD4+ T cells after a roughly ten-day culture period ended. The table came from immunoSEQ multiplex PCR; TCRdb's copy has only in-frame clones and leaves some out. The sample lists 70,000 to 85,000 clones, around 77% occurring once. Sequenced here: CD4+ T cells from PBMCs cultured without peptide, sampled before COVID-19 vaccination. All receptors come from a human donor who received a COVID-19 vaccine.

This clone occurred a few times. The rearrangement uses TRBV18 and TRBJ1-2, with a tentative D call TRBD1 (5 bases). V shed 1 base and J shed 1 base, with 16 bases lying between them. The germline V gene encodes CDR1 KGHSH and CDR2 LQKENI. The CDR3 extends over 17 amino acids. CDR3 in amino acids: CASSPRLVKTDNYGYTF. The CDR3 DNA follows: TGTGCCAGCTCACCACGGCTCGTAAAGACAGATAACTATGGCTACACCTTC.

Here the CDR3 reads CASSRGTDEVGYTF. CDR3 coding DNA: TGCGCCAGCAGCCGAGGGACTGACGAGGTAGGCTACACCTTC. The chain has TRBV4-1 and TRBJ1-2, with a tentative D call TRBD1 (5 bases). Germline CDR1 is MGHRA and CDR2 is YSYEKL. V dropped 4 bases and J dropped 8 bases, with 17 bases sitting between them. The CDR3 has 14 residues.

Only a few counts were recorded for this clone. This chain joins TRBV18 and TRBJ2-1; TRBD1 or TRBD2 may be the D gene (5 bases each). The V end was cut by 11 bases, the J end by 2 bases, with 19 bases between. The CDR3 is 15 residues long. Germline assignment: CDR1 KGHSH and CDR2 LQKENI. The CDR3 DNA sequence: TGTGCCGGAGGCGAGCAGGGCTTCACCTACAATGAGCAGTTCTTC. It specifies CAGGEQGFTYNEQFF.

This chain uses TRBV6-5 with TRBJ2-5; no reliable D call. Germline CDR1 and CDR2: MNHEY and SVGAGI. Trimming removed 5 bases at V and 1 base at J, with 8 bases between. The length of the CDR3 is 13 residues. The CDR3 DNA sequence: TGTGCCAGCAGTCTGACAAGCCAAGAGACCCAGTACTTC. Its translation: CASSLTSQETQYF.

The chain joins TRBV28 to TRBJ1-2; 9 nucleotides align to TRBD1. CDR3 length: 14 amino acids. V was pared by 5 bases and J by 2 bases, with 3 bases of the junction left unmatched. Looked up from germline, CDR1 is MDHEN and CDR2 is SYDVKM. CDR3 sequence: CASSTTGGNYGYTF. The CDR3 DNA reads as TGTGCCAGCAGTACTACAGGGGGCAACTATGGCTACACCTTC.

V is TRBV2 and J is TRBJ2-3; 8 bases match TRBD1. The CDR3 is 15 amino acids. The V gene's germline CDR1 is SNHLY and CDR2 FYNNEI. With 4 bases clipped from V and 0 bases from J, the junction kept 3 bases outside the gene matches. The CDR3 region has the DNA TGTGCCAGCAGTGCCAGGGGGCTAAGCACAGATACGCAGTATTTT. Encoded protein: CASSARGLSTDTQYF.

V and J are TRBV5-6 and TRBJ1-5; maybe TRBD1 (6 bases). CDR3 length: 17 amino acids. CDR1 is SGHDT and CDR2 is YYEEEE in the germline V gene. The V end was cut by 3 bases, the J end by 1 base, with 17 bases between. CDR3 protein: CASSYWGGRRSNQPQHF. CDR3 sequence (DNA): TGTGCCAGCAGCTACTGGGGGGGGCGTAGGAGCAATCAGCCCCAGCATTTT.

The V gene is TRBV6-6, the J gene TRBJ2-3; 8 bases are a match to TRBD2. V gave up 7 bases and J gave up 4 bases; unmatched junction bases: 10. Germline lookup yields CDR1 MNHNY and CDR2 SVGAGI (reference sequence). CDR3 length: 15 amino acids. CDR3 DNA sequence: TGTGCCAGCACCTTCGGGACTAGTGGGCCAGATACGCAGTATTTT. Translating it yields CASTFGTSGPDTQYF.

The chain employs TRBV4-2 and TRBJ2-3, with TRBD1 identical over 7 bases. J was trimmed by 8 bases and V by 0 bases; bases with no gene match: 8. The CDR3 runs to 15 residues. CDR1 is LGHNA and CDR2 is YNFKEQ in the germline V gene. CDR3 protein: CASSQDLRGLSTQYF. The DNA for the CDR3 is TGTGCCAGCAGCCAAGATCTAAGGGGGCTAAGTACGCAGTATTTT.

The chain carries TRBV30 and TRBJ1-5, with D possibly being TRBD1 (6 bases). The CDR3 contains 13 residues. Germline-derived CDR1 and CDR2 are GTSNPN and SVGIG (reference sequence). Trimming stripped 3 bases from V and 2 bases from J, with 8 bases between. The CDR3 nucleotides read TGTGCCTGGAGCCGACAGGGCAATCAGCCCCAGCATTTT. Amino acids: CAWSRQGNQPQHF.

The chain employs TRBV19 and TRBJ1-2, with TRBD1 as a possible D gene (5 bases). The V end lost 6 bases, the J end lost 1 base, and 9 bases lay between the germline ends. From germline, CDR1 is LNHDA and CDR2 SQIVND (reference sequence). The length of the CDR3 is 13 residues. CDR3 DNA sequence: TGTGCCAGTAGAAGCGGGGGTAACTATGGCTACACCTTC. Protein sequence: CASRSGGNYGYTF.

V is TRBV5-1 and J is TRBJ1-1; D is ambiguous. Germline V CDR1 and CDR2: SGHRS, YFSETQ. The CDR3 has 14 amino acids. V shed 2 bases and J shed 0 bases, with 8 bases lying between them. The CDR3 protein is CASSLQTLNTEAFF. In DNA, the CDR3 is TGCGCCAGCAGCTTACAGACATTGAACACTGAAGCTTTCTTT.

The chain employs TRBV10-2 and TRBJ1-6, with D possibly matching TRBD1 (6 bases). The V end was cut by 7 bases, the J end by 7 bases, with 14 bases between. Germline V gene lookup returns CDR1 WSHSY and CDR2 SAAADI. The CDR3 totals 14 residues. CDR3 protein: CASMRGALNSPLHF. The CDR3 coding sequence is TGCGCCAGCATGAGGGGGGCACTAAATTCACCCCTCCACTTT.

The genes are TRBV1 and TRBJ2-7; no check of the table's D call, TRBD1, against the DNA was made. TRBV1 is marked as a pseudogene. CDR3 length equals 19 residues. In nucleotides, the CDR3 is TGCACCAGCAGCCAAGTTCCCAGAGACAGGGGGCATGCTCCCTACGAGCAGTACGTC. Its translation is CTSSQVPRDRGHAPYEQYV.

Only a few counts were recorded for this clone. The CDR3 DNA reads TGTGCCAGCAGCTGGACTACCTCCACAGATACGCAGTATTTT. Its translation is CASSWTTSTDTQYF. The chain joins TRBV7-2 to TRBJ2-3; TRBD2 might be the D (6 bases). Looked up from germline, CDR1 is SGHTA and CDR2 is FQGNSA. Trimming shortened V by 4 bases and J by 2 bases, and 10 bases separated the two germline ends. CDR3 length equals 14 residues.

This sequence joins TRBV2 and TRBJ2-1; TRBD2 matches 7 bases. The CDR3 is 15 amino acids. The V segment lost 7 bases and the J segment 2 bases; nucleotides outside the gene matches: 8. The germline V gene encodes CDR1 SNHLY and CDR2 FYNNEI. The CDR3 DNA sequence: TGTGCCAGCACCGACCTAGCGGTGGCCTACAATGAGCAGTTCTTC. It is translated as CASTDLAVAYNEQFF.

The chain links TRBV6-5 to TRBJ2-3; TRBD2 is a possible D gene (5 bases). V lost 7 bases to trimming and J lost 2 bases, with 10 bases between them. CDR1 is MNHEY, CDR2 SVGAGI, per germline. The length of the CDR3 is 13 residues. Written as DNA, the CDR3 is TGTGCCAGCACGAAGACTAACACAGATACGCAGTATTTT. This gives the protein CASTKTNTDTQYF.

The J gene is TRBJ2-1, the V gene TRBV12-3 or TRBV12-4, with 7 positions matching TRBD1. Trimming removed 3 bases from V and 10 bases from J; junction bases left unmatched: 6. The length of the CDR3 is 13 residues. The CDR3 DNA is TGTGCCAGCAGTTTGACAGGGACGAGGGAGCAGTTCTTC. This gives the protein CASSLTGTREQFF.

There are a few counts of this clone. The V and J genes are TRBV4-1 and TRBJ2-2, with 12 bases lining up with TRBD2. V lost 0 bases, J lost 4 bases, and 6 bases stayed unmatched. The CDR3 is 18 amino acids. Per germline, CDR1 MGHRA and CDR2 YSYEKL. CDR3 in amino acids: CASSQESTSGGRTGELFF. DNA for the CDR3: TGCGCCAGCAGCCAAGAAAGTACTAGCGGGGGGCGCACCGGGGAGCTGTTTTTT.

This chain uses TRBV21-1 with TRBJ1-2; TRBD1 is the table's D call and was not checked against the DNA. TRBV21-1 has pseudogene status. The CDR3 length is 14 residues. The CDR3 DNA sequence: TGTGCCAGCAGCAAAGTTTACAGGGTGTGTGGCTACACCTTC. Protein: CASSKVYRVCGYTF.

This clone was seen once. This rearrangement joins TRBV18 to TRBJ2-2, with D perhaps given as TRBD1 or TRBD2 (5 bases each). This CDR3 is built from 16 residues. Trimming removed 4 bases at V and 4 bases at J, with 16 bases between. From germline, CDR1 is KGHSH and CDR2 LQKENI. Written as DNA, the CDR3 is TGTGCCAGCTCACTGGGGCCGCGAGGGGTCACCGGGGAGCTGTTTTTT. This codes for CASSLGPRGVTGELFF.

The genes are TRBV6-2 or TRBV6-3 and TRBJ1-5, with D uncertain. CDR3 length: 15 amino acids. Germline V gives CDR1 MNHEY, CDR2 SVGEGT. Deletions cut 6 bases from V and 2 bases from J, with 14 bases between. The CDR3 protein is CASSPQVGGNQPQHF. In DNA form, the CDR3 reads TGTGCCAGCAGCCCCCAAGTAGGTGGCAATCAGCCCCAGCATTTT.

This clone was observed a handful of times. The chain has TRBV5-1 and TRBJ2-2; the D gene is possibly TRBD1 (6 bases). V lost 4 bases, J lost 8 bases, and 15 bases lay in between. Germline-derived CDR1 and CDR2 are SGHRS and YFSETQ. The CDR3 contains 14 residues. This chain's CDR3 is CASSIRQAVGELFF. The DNA of the CDR3 is TGCGCCAGCAGCATCAGACAGGCGGTTGGGGAGCTGTTTTTT.

This clone was seen only once. The chain recombines TRBV24-1 with TRBJ2-1, with D tentatively TRBD1 or TRBD2 (6 bases each). The CDR3 runs to 15 residues. V was trimmed by 9 bases and J by 0 bases, leaving 14 bases between them. The V gene's germline CDR1 is KGHDR and CDR2 SFDVKD. The CDR3 region has the DNA TGTGCCACCGAGAGAGGGGGGAGCTCCTACAATGAGCAGTTCTTC. It codes for CATERGGSSYNEQFF.

V gene TRBV29-1 combines with J gene TRBJ1-1; D may be TRBD1 (5 bases). CDR3 size: 12 residues. Germline CDR1 is SQVTM and CDR2 is ANQGSEA. V shed 4 bases and J shed 5 bases, with 11 bases lying between them. CDR3 nucleotide sequence: TGCAGCGTTGTGCAGGGAATGACTGAAGCTTTCTTT. Encoded protein: CSVVQGMTEAFF.

This rearrangement joins TRBV6-2 or TRBV6-3 to TRBJ1-5; the D gene is possibly TRBD1 (5 bases). Germline lookup yields CDR1 MNHEY and CDR2 SVGEGT. The germline V and J ends were trimmed by 4 bases and 6 bases, with 10 bases remaining between them. The length of the CDR3 is 13 residues. The chain's CDR3 is CASSSTVVQPQHF. CDR3 DNA sequence: TGTGCCAGCAGTTCGACAGTAGTTCAGCCCCAGCATTTT.

The chain is built from TRBV27 and TRBJ1-1, with 10 bases that match TRBD1. With 5 bases clipped from V and 2 bases from J, the junction kept 14 bases outside the gene matches. Per the germline V gene, CDR1 is MNHEY and CDR2 is SMNVEV (reference sequence). The CDR3 has 18 amino acids. The CDR3 DNA reads as TGTGCCAGCAGTGCGTATTCCCTACGGGACAGGGGAAACACTGAAGCTTTCTTT. It encodes CASSAYSLRDRGNTEAFF.

This sequence joins TRBV3-1 (or the pseudogene TRBV3-2) and TRBJ1-5, with D uncertain. The V and J ends lost 0 bases and 8 bases respectively, with 5 bases between them. CDR1 LGHDT and CDR2 YNNKEL come from the germline V gene (reference sequence). This CDR3 has 12 residues. The CDR3 loop reads CASSQDGKPQHF. For the CDR3, the DNA is TGTGCCAGCAGCCAAGATGGGAAGCCCCAGCATTTT.

The V gene is TRBV19, the J gene TRBJ2-1; 14 bases agree with TRBD2. Germline V gene data show CDR1 as LNHDA and CDR2 as SQIVND (reference sequence). The CDR3 is 17 amino acids. With 5 bases clipped from V and 5 bases from J, the junction kept 8 bases outside the gene matches. CDR3 sequence reads: CASSSRTSGGLHNEQFF. The CDR3, as DNA: TGTGCCAGTAGTTCCCGGACTAGCGGGGGGCTCCACAATGAGCAGTTCTTC.

This sequence joins TRBV7-2 and TRBJ2-5; D gene ambiguous. Germline CDR1 and CDR2: SGHTA and FQGNSA. Trimming took off 3 bases at V and 5 bases at J, with 10 bases between the two ends. The CDR3 loop spans 13 amino acids. The chain's CDR3 is CASSFSRLETQYF. The DNA of the CDR3 is TGTGCCAGCAGCTTTTCCCGCCTGGAGACCCAGTACTTC.

V usage is TRBV6-4 and J usage is TRBJ1-1; 7 bases line up with TRBD1. V dropped 5 bases and J dropped 3; count of bases not matched to a gene: 3. CDR1 is MRHNA and CDR2 is SNTAGT in the germline V gene. This CDR3 has 13 residues. The CDR3 region is CASSYRGDTEAFF. The DNA for the CDR3 is TGTGCCAGCAGTTACAGGGGAGACACTGAAGCTTTCTTT.